The T cell receptor beta chain described here comes from a study of cytomegalovirus exposure and HLA in healthy donors. Across the study: The roughly 110 validation repertoires matched the approximately 670 first-cohort repertoires in platform, a later analysis reported.

The donors belonged to the approximately 130-subject validation cohort, separate from the roughly 670-subject first cohort. TCRdb's table, derived via immunoSEQ multiplex PCR, lists solely in-frame clones and lacks some. The table includes about 160,000 clones, roughly nine tenths detected once. The table lists this clone with a few counts. Its antigen is not identified. General study results and limits: According to a subsequent analysis, TCR clusters from the first cohort were inclined to appear together in the 110 or so validation repertoires. The study flagged fewer than 200 TCR beta chains as cytomegalovirus-associated.

Sequencing input: PBMCs. This sequence was found in a man between 18 and 29 years old in good health and CMV-seropositive.

The chain's CDR3 is CSVRSQGSGEKLFF. CDR3 nucleotide sequence: TGCAGCGTTCGATCCCAGGGCTCCGGGGAAAAACTGTTTTTT. This rearrangement joins TRBV29-1 to TRBJ1-4; the D gene is possibly TRBD1 (5 bases). The CDR3 runs 14 residues. Trimming removed 5 bases from V and 8 bases from J, with 18 bases in between. Germline V lookup: CDR1 SQVTM, CDR2 ANQGSEA.